This T cell receptor beta chain appears in the sequencing data of a study of cytomegalovirus exposure and HLA in healthy donors. Findings and limits, study-wide: A missense variant in DCLRE1C was later tied to TCR beta V- and J-gene trimming. It was confirmed in vitro that a few of the CMV-associated chains were specific for CMV antigens.

From germline, CDR1 is SEHNR and CDR2 FQNEAQ (reference sequence). The junction had 6 bases not matched to a gene; V was cut back by 0 bases and J by 5 bases. CDR3 length: 15 amino acids. Use of 60 Vbeta and 13 Jbeta primers characterized the PCR. Clones were read by immunoSEQ multiplex PCR, and TCRdb kept only the in-frame ones, dropping some. The table lists about 150,000 clones, about 70% of them singletons, with under 2.5% in the top ten. With respect to this clone: Its specificity is not known. Additional DNA sequences in this sample encode the identical CDR3.

Donors likely had unrecorded immune exposures despite being nominally healthy when sampled. The material sequenced was PBMCs. The sequence was collected from a woman aged 60-70 years in good health and CMV-seropositive. J is TRBJ2-5 and V is TRBV7-9; TRBD1 matches at 7 bases. CDR3 in DNA: TGTGCCAGCAGCTTAGCTGGTAGGGGACAGGAGACCCAGTACTTC. Translated: CASSLAGRGQETQYF.